A single sample gave rise to the 18 T cell receptor beta chains below, sequenced in a study of blood T cell repertoires in COVID-19. This table comes from immunoSEQ multiplex PCR, and its TCRdb copy is limited to in-frame clones, with some not included. Among some 200,000 clones listed, roughly 76% were seen once. The sequenced sample consisted of peripheral blood. The source is a woman older than 75 with COVID-19, enrolled during active disease.

This clone has more than one count but fewer than ten. The chain couples TRBV13 to TRBJ2-3; 13 nucleotides line up with TRBD2. CDR3 size: 15 residues. The V and J ends lost 5 bases and 6 bases, in that order; junction bases with no gene match: 5. Germline-derived CDR1 and CDR2 are PRHDT and FYEKMQ (reference sequence). The CDR3 spells CASSHGLAGADTQYF. In DNA form, the CDR3 reads TGTGCCAGCAGCCACGGACTAGCGGGAGCTGATACGCAGTATTTT.

This clone has a single count. This rearrangement joins TRBV14 to TRBJ1-2; D is ambiguous. The CDR3 sequence is 19 residues long. With 0 bases removed from V and 1 base from J, the gap between germline ends came to 21 bases. Germline V CDR1 and CDR2: SGHDN, FVKESK. In DNA, the CDR3 is TGTGCCAGCAGCCAAGAAGGAGGAGACATCCCCGACTTTAACTATGGCTACACCTTC. The encoded protein is CASSQEGGDIPDFNYGYTF.

The chain employs TRBV21-1 and TRBJ2-3; the table assigns TRBD2, which was not confirmed against the DNA. TRBV21-1 is reported as a pseudogene. The CDR3 length is 17 residues. CDR3 in DNA: TGTGCCAGCAGCGGTGGGCGGGGGGATGGTTACACAGATACGCAGTATTTT. Translating it yields CASSGGRGDGYTDTQYF.

This chain links TRBV7-9 with TRBJ2-6; D not certain. The V end was cut by 3 bases, the J end by 0 bases, with 6 bases between. The CDR3 has 15 amino acids. CDR1 SEHNR and CDR2 FQNEAQ come from the germline V gene (reference sequence). The DNA for the CDR3 is TGTGCCAGCAGCTTGAGTTCCTCTGGGGCCAACGTCCTGACTTTC. This codes for CASSLSSSGANVLTF.

The chain combines TRBV6-5 with TRBJ1-2, with 8 bases aligning to TRBD1. Germline assignment: CDR1 MNHEY and CDR2 SVGAGI. The CDR3 is 14 amino acids. Losses at the gene ends were 5 bases for V and 1 base for J; bases not matched to a gene: 3. The CDR3 coding sequence is TGTGCCAGCAGTCGCGGACAGGGTAACTATGGCTACACCTTC. Its translation is CASSRGQGNYGYTF.

This chain joins TRBV7-9 and TRBJ2-2; 9 bases line up with TRBD2. The CDR3 runs to 14 residues. The V gene's germline CDR1 is SEHNR and CDR2 FQNEAQ (reference sequence). Trimming removed 5 bases from V and 7 bases from J; junction bases left unmatched: 5. The chain's CDR3 is CASSLSGGNGELFF. The CDR3 region has the DNA TGTGCCAGCAGCCTAAGCGGGGGGAACGGGGAGCTGTTTTTT. Full variable domain (outside the CDR3, taken from reference TRBV7-9 and TRBJ2-2): DTGVSQNPRHKITKRGQNVTFRCDPISEHNRLYWYRQTLGQGPEFLTYFQNEAQLEKSRLLSDRFSAERPKGSFSTLEIQRTEQGDSAMYLCASSLSGGNGELFFGEGSRLTVL.

The chain carries TRBV20-1 and TRBJ1-2, with a tentative D call TRBD1 (6 bases). This CDR3 has 14 amino acids. The V gene's germline CDR1 is DFQATT and CDR2 SNEGSKA (reference sequence). V was clipped by 3 bases and J by 4 bases, with 15 bases between them. The CDR3 sequence: CSASTGMGLYGYTF. The CDR3 DNA sequence: TGCAGTGCTAGTACAGGGATGGGCCTCTATGGCTACACCTTC.

The V call is TRBV7-9, the J call TRBJ2-1; 14 bases align to TRBD2. The CDR3 has 14 amino acids. The V gene's germline CDR1 is SEHNR and CDR2 FQNEAQ (reference sequence). V trimming: 1 base; J trimming: 13 bases; junction bases outside the gene matches: 3. In nucleotides, the CDR3 is TGTGCCAGCAGCTTAGGGGGACTAGCGGGAGTTCAGTTCTTC. Residues: CASSLGGLAGVQFF. The whole variable domain, remainder taken from reference TRBV7-9 and TRBJ2-1, is DTGVSQNPRHKITKRGQNVTFRCDPISEHNRLYWYRQTLGQGPEFLTYFQNEAQLEKSRLLSDRFSAERPKGSFSTLEIQRTEQGDSAMYLCASSLGGLAGVQFFGPGTRLTVL.

The V call is TRBV11-2, the J call TRBJ2-5, with TRBD2 matching 14 bases. V lost 8 bases to trimming and J lost 5 bases; unmatched junction nucleotides: 7. The germline gives CDR1 SGHAT, CDR2 FQNNGV. The CDR3 sequence is 15 residues long. DNA for the CDR3: TGTGCCAGCGGACTAGCGGGAGGTTTATGGGAGACCCAGTACTTC. Its protein is CASGLAGGLWETQYF. Using reference TRBV11-2 and TRBJ2-5 for the parts outside the CDR3, the full variable domain is EAGVAQSPRYKIIEKRQSVAFWCNPISGHATLYWYQQILGQGPKLLIQFQNNGVVDDSQLPKDRFSAERLKGVDSTLKIQPAKLEDSAVYLCASGLAGGLWETQYFGPGTRLLVL.

The genes are TRBV7-2 and TRBJ2-1; 8 nucleotides line up with TRBD1. Germline loops: CDR1 SGHTA, CDR2 FQGNSA. The CDR3 extends over 15 amino acids. J lost 6 bases, V lost 5 bases, and 9 bases had no gene match. The CDR3 reads CASSRGGQGSNEQFF. CDR3 coding DNA: TGTGCCAGCAGCCGCGGTGGACAGGGTAGCAATGAGCAGTTCTTC.

This chain links TRBV18 with TRBJ1-1; D not resolved. Germline lookup yields CDR1 KGHSH and CDR2 LQKENI. Between the trimmed V and J ends, which lost 2 bases and 4 bases, there was a span of 17 bases. The CDR3 covers 16 residues. The DNA for the CDR3 is TGTGCCAGCTCACCAAACATATTTCGATCGGGCACTGAAGCTTTCTTT. This sequence encodes CASSPNIFRSGTEAFF.

The chain employs TRBV9 and TRBJ1-3; TRBD1 matches 7 bases. The germline CDR1 and CDR2 sequences are SGDLS and YYNGEE. V gave up 4 bases and J gave up 1 base; unmatched junction bases: 2. The CDR3 loop spans 14 amino acids. The CDR3 DNA is TGTGCCAGCAGCACAGGGGCTTCTGGAAACACCATATATTTT. Protein sequence: CASSTGASGNTIYF.

This sequence joins TRBV24-1 and TRBJ1-3, with 7 nucleotides matching TRBD1. Germline CDR1 reads KGHDR; CDR2 reads SFDVKD. With 3 bases clipped from V and 0 bases from J, the junction kept 22 bases outside the gene matches. CDR3 length: 22 amino acids. Here the CDR3 DNA reads TGTGCCACCAGTGATACACCCCGACCGACAGGGCAGCCTCACCGCTCTGGAAACACCATATATTTT. It specifies CATSDTPRPTGQPHRSGNTIYF.

V is TRBV5-1 and J is TRBJ2-1; 8 nucleotides match TRBD1. The CDR3 extends over 14 amino acids. Germline V CDR1 and CDR2: SGHRS, YFSETQ. J was trimmed by 7 bases and V by 2 bases; bases with no gene match: 5. The CDR3 nucleotides read TGCGCCAGCAGCTTACGGACAGGGAATAATGAGCAGTTCTTC. Protein product: CASSLRTGNNEQFF.

A few counts support this clone. The chain recombines TRBV5-1 with TRBJ1-1; D might be TRBD1 (5 bases). V was pared by 1 base and J by 1 base, with 8 bases between. There are 14 residues in the CDR3. Germline V gives CDR1 SGHRS, CDR2 YFSETQ. CDR3 DNA: TGCGCCAGCAGCTTGTATCAGGGGAACACTGAAGCTTTCTTT. Translation gives CASSLYQGNTEAFF.

The V gene is TRBV7-3, the J gene TRBJ1-1, with unresolved D. V lost 1 base and J lost 1, with 4 bases in between. The CDR3 is 13 residues long. Germline V CDR1 and CDR2: SGHTA, FQGTGA. CDR3 DNA sequence: TGTGCCAGCAGCTTAAGCGGGAACACTGAAGCTTTCTTT. Translated: CASSLSGNTEAFF.

The rearrangement joins TRBV29-1 to TRBJ1-2, with D possibly matching TRBD1 (5 bases). The germline gives CDR1 SQVTM, CDR2 ANQGSEA. There are 11 residues in the CDR3. The ends were cut back, 3 bases at V and 5 bases at J, with 7 bases in the middle. In DNA, the CDR3 is TGCAGCGTTGACAGGGTATATGGCTACACCTTC. Its protein is CSVDRVYGYTF.

The chain is built from TRBV19 and TRBJ1-2, with TRBD1 matching over 8 bases. Germline trimming cut 6 bases from V and 1 base from J; bases unmatched to any gene: 4. CDR1 and CDR2 (germline): LNHDA, SQIVND (reference sequence). This CDR3 has 14 residues. In DNA form, the CDR3 reads TGTGCCAGTAGGACACAGGGGGATAACTATGGCTACACCTTC. Amino acids: CASRTQGDNYGYTF.